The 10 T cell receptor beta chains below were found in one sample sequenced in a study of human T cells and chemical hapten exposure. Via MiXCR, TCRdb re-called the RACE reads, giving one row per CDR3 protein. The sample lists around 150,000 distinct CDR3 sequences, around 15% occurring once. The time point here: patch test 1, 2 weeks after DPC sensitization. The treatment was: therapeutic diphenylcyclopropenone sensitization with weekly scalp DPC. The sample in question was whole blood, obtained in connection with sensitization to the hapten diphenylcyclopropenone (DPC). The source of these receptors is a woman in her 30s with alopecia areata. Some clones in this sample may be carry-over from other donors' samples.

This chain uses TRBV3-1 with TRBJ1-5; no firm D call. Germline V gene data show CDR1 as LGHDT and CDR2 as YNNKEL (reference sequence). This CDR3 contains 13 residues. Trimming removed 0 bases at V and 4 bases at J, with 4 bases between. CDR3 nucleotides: TGTGCCAGCAGCCAAGATCGGAATCAGCCCCAGCATTTT. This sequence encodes CASSQDRNQPQHF.

DNA of the CDR3: TGTGCCAGCATCTCGACAGATTACAATGAGCAGTTCTTC. This encodes CASISTDYNEQFF. The chain combines TRBV5-6 with TRBJ2-1; tentatively, D is TRBD1 (5 bases). The germline V gene has CDR1 SGHDT and CDR2 YYEEEE. The CDR3 is made up of 13 amino acids. V was cut by 6 bases and J by 4 bases, with 11 bases left in between. Combining the CDR3 with reference TRBV5-6 and TRBJ2-1 gives the whole variable domain DAGVTQSPTHLIKTRGQQVTLRCSPKSGHDTVSWYQQALGQGPQFIFQYYEEEERQRGNFPDRFSGHQFPNYSSELNVNALLLGDSALYLCASISTDYNEQFFGPGTRLTVL.

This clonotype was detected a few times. CDR3 sequence (DNA): TGTGCCAGCAAAGAGACCGGGACGCGGAAAGAGACCCAGTACTTC. Its translation is CASKETGTRKETQYF. The chain combines TRBV11-2 with TRBJ2-5, with D perhaps given as TRBD1 or TRBD2 (5 bases each). V was shortened by 7 bases and J by 3 bases, with 18 bases between the two germline ends. The germline gives CDR1 SGHAT, CDR2 FQNNGV. CDR3 length: 15 amino acids.

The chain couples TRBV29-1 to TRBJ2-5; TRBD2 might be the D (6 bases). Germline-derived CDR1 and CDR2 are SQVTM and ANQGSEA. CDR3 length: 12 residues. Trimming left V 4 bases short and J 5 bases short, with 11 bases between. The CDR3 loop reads CSVVASVETQYF. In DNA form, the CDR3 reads TGCAGCGTTGTGGCTAGCGTGGAGACCCAGTACTTC.

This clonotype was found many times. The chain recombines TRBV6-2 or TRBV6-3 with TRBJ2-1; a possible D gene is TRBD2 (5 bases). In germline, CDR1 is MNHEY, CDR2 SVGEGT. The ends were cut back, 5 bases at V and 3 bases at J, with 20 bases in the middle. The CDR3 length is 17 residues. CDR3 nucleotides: TGTGCCAGCAGTCTCGCGTCGAGCGGAGCCTACTACAATGAGCAGTTCTTC. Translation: CASSLASSGAYYNEQFF.

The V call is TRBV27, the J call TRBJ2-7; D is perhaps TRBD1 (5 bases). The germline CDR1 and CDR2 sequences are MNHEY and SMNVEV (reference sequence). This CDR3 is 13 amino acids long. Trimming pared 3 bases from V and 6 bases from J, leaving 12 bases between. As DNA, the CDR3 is TGTGCCAGCAGTTTTCAGGGCCCAAGCGAGCAGTACTTC. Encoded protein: CASSFQGPSEQYF.

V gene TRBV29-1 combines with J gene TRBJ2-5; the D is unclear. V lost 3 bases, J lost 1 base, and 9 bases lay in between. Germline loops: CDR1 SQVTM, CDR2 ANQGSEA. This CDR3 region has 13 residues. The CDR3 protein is CSVEPITQETQYF. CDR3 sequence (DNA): TGCAGCGTTGAGCCAATCACCCAAGAGACCCAGTACTTC.

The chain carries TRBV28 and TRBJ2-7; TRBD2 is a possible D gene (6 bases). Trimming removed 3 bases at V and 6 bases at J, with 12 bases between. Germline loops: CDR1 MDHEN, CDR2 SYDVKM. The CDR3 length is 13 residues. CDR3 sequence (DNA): TGTGCCAGCAGTTTGACTAGATTCGGCGAGCAGTACTTC. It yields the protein CASSLTRFGEQYF.

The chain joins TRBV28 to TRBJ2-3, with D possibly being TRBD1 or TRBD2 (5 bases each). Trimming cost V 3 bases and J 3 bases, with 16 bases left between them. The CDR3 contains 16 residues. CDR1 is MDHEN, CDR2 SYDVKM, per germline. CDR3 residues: CASSFESGQGTDTQYF. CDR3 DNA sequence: TGTGCCAGCAGTTTCGAATCGGGGCAAGGTACAGATACGCAGTATTTT.

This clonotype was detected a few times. The CDR3 spells CATAERGRTYEQYF. CDR3 nucleotides: TGTGCCACCGCCGAGCGTGGGCGAACCTACGAGCAGTACTTC. The rearrangement links TRBV28 to TRBJ2-7; no clear D gene. This CDR3 is 14 amino acids long. Trimming shortened V by 10 bases and J by 2 bases, and 18 bases separated the two germline ends. CDR1 is MDHEN and CDR2 is SYDVKM in the germline V gene.